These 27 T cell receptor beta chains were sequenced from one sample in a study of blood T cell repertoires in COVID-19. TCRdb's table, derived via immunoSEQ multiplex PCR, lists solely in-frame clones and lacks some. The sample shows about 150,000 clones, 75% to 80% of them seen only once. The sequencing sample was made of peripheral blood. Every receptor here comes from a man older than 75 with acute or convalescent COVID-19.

The CDR3 here is CASSRTDRNTGELFF. The CDR3 coding sequence is TGTGCCAGCTCACGAACGGACAGGAACACCGGGGAGCTGTTTTTT. The chain is built from TRBV18 and TRBJ2-2; a possible D gene is TRBD1 (6 bases). The V end was cut by 4 bases, the J end by 1 base, with 10 bases between. Germline assignment: CDR1 KGHSH and CDR2 LQKENI. The CDR3 is 15 residues long.

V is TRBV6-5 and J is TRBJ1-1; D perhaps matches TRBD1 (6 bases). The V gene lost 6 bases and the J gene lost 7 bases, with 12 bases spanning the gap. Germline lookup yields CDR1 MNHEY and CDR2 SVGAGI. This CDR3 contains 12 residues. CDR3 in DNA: TGTGCCAGCAGCTCGACAGGCGTTGAAGCTTTCTTT. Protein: CASSSTGVEAFF.

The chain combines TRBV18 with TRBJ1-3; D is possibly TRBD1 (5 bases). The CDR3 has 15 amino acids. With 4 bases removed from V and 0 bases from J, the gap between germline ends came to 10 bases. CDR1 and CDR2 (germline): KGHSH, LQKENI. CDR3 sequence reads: CASSLTDGSGNTIYF. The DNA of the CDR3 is TGTGCCAGCTCACTGACAGACGGCTCTGGAAACACCATATATTTT.

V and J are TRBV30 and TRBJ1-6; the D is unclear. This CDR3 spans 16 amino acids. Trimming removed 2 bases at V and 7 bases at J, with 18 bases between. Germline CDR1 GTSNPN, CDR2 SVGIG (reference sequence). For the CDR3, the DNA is TGTGCCTGGAGTCCTCTTCCCGGGAAGGAAAATTCACCCCTCCACTTT. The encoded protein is CAWSPLPGKENSPLHF. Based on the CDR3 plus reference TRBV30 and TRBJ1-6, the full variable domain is SQTIHQWPATLVQPVGSPLSLECTVEGTSNPNLYWYRQAAGRGLQLLFYSVGIGQISSEVPQNLSASRPQDRQFILSSKKLLLSDSGFYLCAWSPLPGKENSPLHFGNGTRLTVT.

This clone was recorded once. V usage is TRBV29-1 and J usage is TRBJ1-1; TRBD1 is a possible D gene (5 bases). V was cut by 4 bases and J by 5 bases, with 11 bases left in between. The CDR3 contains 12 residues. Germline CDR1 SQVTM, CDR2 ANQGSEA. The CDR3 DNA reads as TGCAGCGTTGTGCAGGGATGGACTGAAGCTTTCTTT. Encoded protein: CSVVQGWTEAFF.

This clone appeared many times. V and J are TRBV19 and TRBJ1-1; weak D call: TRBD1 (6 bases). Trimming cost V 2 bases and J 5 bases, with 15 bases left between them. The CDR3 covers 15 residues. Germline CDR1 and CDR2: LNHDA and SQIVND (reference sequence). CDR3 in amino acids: CASSITGTPWTEAFF. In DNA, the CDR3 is TGTGCCAGTAGTATAACAGGGACCCCGTGGACTGAAGCTTTCTTT.

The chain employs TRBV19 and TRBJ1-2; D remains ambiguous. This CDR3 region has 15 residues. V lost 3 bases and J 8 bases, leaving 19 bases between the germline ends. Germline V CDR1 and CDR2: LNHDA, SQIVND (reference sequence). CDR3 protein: CASSIESEFSRGYTF. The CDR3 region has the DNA TGTGCCAGTAGTATTGAGTCGGAGTTCTCGAGGGGCTACACCTTC.

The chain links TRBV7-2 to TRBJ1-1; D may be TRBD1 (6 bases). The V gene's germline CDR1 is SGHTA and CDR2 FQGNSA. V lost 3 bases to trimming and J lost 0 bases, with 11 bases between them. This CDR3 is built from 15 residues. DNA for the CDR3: TGTGCCAGCAGCTTCACAGGGCTCATGAACACTGAAGCTTTCTTT. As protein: CASSFTGLMNTEAFF.

CDR3 sequence: CASSSTGDMGGYTF. The CDR3 DNA follows: TGCGCCAGCAGCTCGACAGGCGATATGGGAGGCTACACCTTC. V usage is TRBV5-1 and J usage is TRBJ1-2; TRBD1 is a possible D gene (6 bases). The CDR3 runs to 14 residues. V was clipped by 3 bases and J by 8 bases, with 17 bases between them. Germline CDR1 reads SGHRS; CDR2 reads YFSETQ.

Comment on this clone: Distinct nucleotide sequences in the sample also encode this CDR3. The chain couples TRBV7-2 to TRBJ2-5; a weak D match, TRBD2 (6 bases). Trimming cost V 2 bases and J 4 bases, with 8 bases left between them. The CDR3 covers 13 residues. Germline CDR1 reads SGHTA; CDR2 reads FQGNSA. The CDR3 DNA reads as TGTGCCAGCAGCTTATCCGGGGGAGAGACCCAGTACTTC. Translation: CASSLSGGETQYF.

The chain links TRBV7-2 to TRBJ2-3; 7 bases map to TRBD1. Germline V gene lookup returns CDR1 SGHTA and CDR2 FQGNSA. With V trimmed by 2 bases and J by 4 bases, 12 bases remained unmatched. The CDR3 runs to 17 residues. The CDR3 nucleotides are TGTGCCAGCAGCTTACGGGCCCGACAGGGAACCCCAGATACGCAGTATTTT. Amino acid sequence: CASSLRARQGTPDTQYF. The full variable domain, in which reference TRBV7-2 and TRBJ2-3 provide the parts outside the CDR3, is GAGVSQSPSNKVTEKGKDVELRCDPISGHTALYWYRQSLGQGLEFLIYFQGNSAPDKSGLPSDRFSAERTGGSVSTLTIQRTQQEDSAVYLCASSLRARQGTPDTQYFGPGTRLTVL.

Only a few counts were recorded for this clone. CDR3 bases: TGTGCCAGCAGCTTAGACGCGGGGACAGCGCTTCCCTACGAGCAGTACGTC. This encodes CASSLDAGTALPYEQYV. This sequence joins TRBV11-2 and TRBJ2-7; a possible D gene is TRBD1 (7 bases). The CDR3 runs to 17 residues. V dropped 0 bases and J dropped 2 bases, with 17 bases sitting between them. The germline CDR1 and CDR2 sequences are SGHAT and FQNNGV.

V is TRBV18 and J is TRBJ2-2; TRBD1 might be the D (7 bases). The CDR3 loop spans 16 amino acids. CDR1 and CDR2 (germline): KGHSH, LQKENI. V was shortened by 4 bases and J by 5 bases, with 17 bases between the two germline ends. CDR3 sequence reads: CASSQTTGRGTGELFF. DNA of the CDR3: TGTGCCAGCTCACAAACGACAGGGCGGGGTACCGGGGAGCTGTTTTTT.

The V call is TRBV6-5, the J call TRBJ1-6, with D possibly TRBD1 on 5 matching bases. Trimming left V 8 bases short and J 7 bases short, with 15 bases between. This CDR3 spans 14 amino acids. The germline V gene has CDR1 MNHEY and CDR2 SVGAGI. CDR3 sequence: CASFPGSENSPLHF. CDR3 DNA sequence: TGTGCCAGCTTTCCAGGGTCGGAAAATTCACCCCTCCACTTT.

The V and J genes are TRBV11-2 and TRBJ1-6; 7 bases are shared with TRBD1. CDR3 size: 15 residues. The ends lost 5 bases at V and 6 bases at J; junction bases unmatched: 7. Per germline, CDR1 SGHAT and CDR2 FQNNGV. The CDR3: CASSAQGGSNSPLHF. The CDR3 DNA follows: TGTGCCAGCAGCGCCCAGGGGGGCTCTAATTCACCCCTCCACTTT.

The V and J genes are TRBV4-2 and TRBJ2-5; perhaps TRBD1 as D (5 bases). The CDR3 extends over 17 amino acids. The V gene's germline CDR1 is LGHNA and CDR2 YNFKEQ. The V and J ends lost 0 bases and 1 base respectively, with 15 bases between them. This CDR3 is CASSQDPTVPGQETQYF. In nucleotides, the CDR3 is TGTGCCAGCAGCCAAGATCCGACAGTCCCCGGCCAAGAGACCCAGTACTTC.

The CDR3 nucleotides read TGTGCCAGCAGCGCTCTTTCACGAGGGACAGGCGCAAATGGCTACACCTTC. Residues: CASSALSRGTGANGYTF. The chain is built from TRBV9 and TRBJ1-2; 8 bases align to TRBD1. The V and J ends lost 3 bases and 6 bases, in that order; junction bases with no gene match: 16. This CDR3 is 17 amino acids long. CDR1 is SGDLS, CDR2 YYNGEE, per germline.

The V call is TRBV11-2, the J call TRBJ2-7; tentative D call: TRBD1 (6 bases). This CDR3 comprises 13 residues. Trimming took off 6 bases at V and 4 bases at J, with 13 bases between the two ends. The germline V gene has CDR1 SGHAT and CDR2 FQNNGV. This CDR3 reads CASSPDRLYEQYF. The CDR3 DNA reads TGTGCCAGCAGTCCGGACAGATTGTACGAGCAGTACTTC. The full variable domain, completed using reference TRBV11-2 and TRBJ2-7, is EAGVAQSPRYKIIEKRQSVAFWCNPISGHATLYWYQQILGQGPKLLIQFQNNGVVDDSQLPKDRFSAERLKGVDSTLKIQPAKLEDSAVYLCASSPDRLYEQYFGPGTRLTVT.

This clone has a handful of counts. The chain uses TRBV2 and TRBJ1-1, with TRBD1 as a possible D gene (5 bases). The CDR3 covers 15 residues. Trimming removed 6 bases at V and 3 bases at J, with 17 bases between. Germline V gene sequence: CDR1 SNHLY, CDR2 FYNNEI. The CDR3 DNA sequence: TGTGCCAGCAGCGCTGGGACTGCGTCTTACACTGAAGCTTTCTTT. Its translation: CASSAGTASYTEAFF.

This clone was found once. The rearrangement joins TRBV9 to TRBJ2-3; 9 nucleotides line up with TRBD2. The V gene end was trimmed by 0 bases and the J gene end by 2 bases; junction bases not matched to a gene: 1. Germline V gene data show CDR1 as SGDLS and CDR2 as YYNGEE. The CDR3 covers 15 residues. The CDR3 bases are TGTGCCAGCAGCGTAGGGACTAGCGTCACAGATACGCAGTATTTT. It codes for CASSVGTSVTDTQYF. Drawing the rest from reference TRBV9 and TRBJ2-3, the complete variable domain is DSGVTQTPKHLITATGQRVTLRCSPRSGDLSVYWYQQSLDQGLQFLIQYYNGEERAKGNILERFSAQQFPDLHSELNLSSLELGDSALYFCASSVGTSVTDTQYFGPGTRLTVL.

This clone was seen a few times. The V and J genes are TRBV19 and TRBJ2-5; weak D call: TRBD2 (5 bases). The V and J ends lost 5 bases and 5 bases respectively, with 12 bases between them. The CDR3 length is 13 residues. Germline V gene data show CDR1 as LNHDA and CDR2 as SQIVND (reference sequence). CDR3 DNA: TGTGCCAGTAGTCTCAGCGGATTCGAGACCCAGTACTTC. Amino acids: CASSLSGFETQYF.

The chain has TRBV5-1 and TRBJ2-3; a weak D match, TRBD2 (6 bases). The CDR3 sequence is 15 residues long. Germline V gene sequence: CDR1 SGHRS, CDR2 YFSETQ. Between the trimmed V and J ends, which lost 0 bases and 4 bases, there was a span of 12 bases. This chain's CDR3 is CASSLVGRGADTQYF. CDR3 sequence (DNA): TGCGCCAGCAGCTTGGTGGGGCGCGGGGCAGATACGCAGTATTTT.

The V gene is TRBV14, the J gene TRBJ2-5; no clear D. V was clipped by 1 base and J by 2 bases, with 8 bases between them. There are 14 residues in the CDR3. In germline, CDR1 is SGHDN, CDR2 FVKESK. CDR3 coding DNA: TGTGCCAGCAGCCAAGCTAGTCTACAAGAGACCCAGTACTTC. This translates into CASSQASLQETQYF. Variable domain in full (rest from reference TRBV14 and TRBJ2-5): EAGVTQFPSHSVIEKGQTVTLRCDPISGHDNLYWYRRVMGKEIKFLLHFVKESKQDESGMPNNRFLAERTGGTYSTLKVQPAELEDSGVYFCASSQASLQETQYFGPGTRLLVL.

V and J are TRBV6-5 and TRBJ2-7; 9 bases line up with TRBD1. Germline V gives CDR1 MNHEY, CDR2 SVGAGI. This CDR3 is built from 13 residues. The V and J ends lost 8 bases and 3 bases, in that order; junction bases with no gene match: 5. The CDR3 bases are TGTGCCAGCTCTCAGACAGGGGGCTACGAGCAGTACTTC. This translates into CASSQTGGYEQYF.

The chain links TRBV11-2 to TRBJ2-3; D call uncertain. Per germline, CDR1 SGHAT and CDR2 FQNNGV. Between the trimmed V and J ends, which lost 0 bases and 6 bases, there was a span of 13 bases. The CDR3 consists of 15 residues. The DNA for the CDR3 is TGTGCCAGCAGCTTAGAACGGGTTAAGTGGGATACGCAGTATTTT. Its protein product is CASSLERVKWDTQYF.

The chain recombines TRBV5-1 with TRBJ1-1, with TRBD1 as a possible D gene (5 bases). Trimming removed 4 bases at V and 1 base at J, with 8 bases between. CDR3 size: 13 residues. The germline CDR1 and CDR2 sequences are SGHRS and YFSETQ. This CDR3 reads CASSGQGNTEAFF. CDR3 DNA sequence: TGCGCCAGCAGCGGCCAGGGGAACACTGAAGCTTTCTTT.

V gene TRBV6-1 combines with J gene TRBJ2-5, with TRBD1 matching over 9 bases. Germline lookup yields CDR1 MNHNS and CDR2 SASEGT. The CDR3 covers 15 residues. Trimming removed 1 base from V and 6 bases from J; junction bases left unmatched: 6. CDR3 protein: CASSEVGQGGQTQYF. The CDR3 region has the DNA TGTGCCAGCAGTGAAGTGGGACAGGGCGGTCAGACCCAGTACTTC.